This TCR beta chain was found in a study of T-cell reconstitution after alpha-beta-depleted transplantation in children. Unique molecular identifiers were incorporated during preparation of the TCRbeta library. TCRdb re-analysed the PCR reads in MiXCR, keeping a single row per CDR3 protein. The data show fewer than 750,000 distinct CDR3 sequences, roughly a quarter seen once. This clonotype was found a few times. Its antigen is undetermined. Whole-study results and caveats: When one year had passed after transplant, most T-cell counts and diversity came from newly produced T cells. Some patients showed high day-60 TCRbeta diversity, which derived from surviving recipient T cells and thymic progenitors. Reportedly, only several hundred clones from non-depleted graft cells drove alpha-beta T-cell counts at about two months.

CDR1 is SGHVS and CDR2 is FQNEAQ in the germline V gene. CDR3 size: 16 residues. The V end lost 5 bases, the J end lost 7 bases, and 21 bases lay between the germline ends. The V gene is TRBV7-8, the J gene TRBJ1-5, with D hard to call. This sample comprised PBMCs, obtained before TCRalphabeta/CD19-depleted stem cell transplant. This TCR was sampled from a boy younger than two with Wiskott-Aldrich syndrome, due to receive a stem cell transplant. CDR3 protein: CASSLAGMGSNQPQHF. For the CDR3, the DNA is TGTGCCAGCAGCCTTGCGGGAATGGGGAGTAACCAGCCCCAGCATTTT.